This T cell receptor beta chain was found in a study of neoadjuvant anti-PD-1 for oral cavity cancer. Turning to the study itself: Before surgery, most patients got three to four biweekly 3 mg/kg nivolumab doses. Patients without progression received a fourth nivolumab dose around day 43, then surgical resection on days 50-56.

Study outcomes and limitations: With three patients per group, TCR findings need larger cohorts.

In this sample, this clone turned up a few times. Its cognate antigen is unknown. The patients had HPV-negative, locally advanced oral cavity squamous cell carcinoma. The assay was immunoSEQ multiplex PCR, and TCRdb's table has in-frame clones only and misses some. Among fewer than 20,000 clones listed, 55% to 75% were seen once. Trimming took 8 bases from V and 4 from J, leaving 8 bases between them. Germline CDR1 reads LNHDA; CDR2 reads SQIVND (reference sequence). The CDR3 contains 11 residues. This specimen was PBMCs, taken before nivolumab (anti-PD-1) treatment. The sequence derives from a person aged 40 to 85 with oral cavity squamous cell carcinoma. This chain connects TRBV19 to TRBJ1-1; possibly TRBD1 for D (6 bases). In nucleotides, the CDR3 is TGTGCCAGTCGACAGGTCACTGAAGCTTTCTTT. Translation: CASRQVTEAFF. Together with reference TRBV19 and TRBJ1-1, the CDR3 gives the full variable domain: DGGITQSPKYLFRKEGQNVTLSCEQNLNHDAMYWYRQDPGQGLRLIYYSQIVNDFQKGDIAEGYSVSREKKESFPLTVTSAQKNPTAFYLCASRQVTEAFFGQGTRLTVV.